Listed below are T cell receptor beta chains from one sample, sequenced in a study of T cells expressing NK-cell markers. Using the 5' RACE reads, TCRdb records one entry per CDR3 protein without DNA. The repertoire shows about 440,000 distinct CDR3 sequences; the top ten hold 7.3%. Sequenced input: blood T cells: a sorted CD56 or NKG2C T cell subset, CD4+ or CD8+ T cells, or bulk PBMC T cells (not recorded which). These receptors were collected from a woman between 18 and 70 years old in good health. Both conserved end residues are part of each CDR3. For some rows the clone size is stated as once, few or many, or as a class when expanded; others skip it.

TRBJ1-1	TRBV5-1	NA	CASSSSPGAMNTEAFF
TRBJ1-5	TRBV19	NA	CASSVRDGQNQPQHF
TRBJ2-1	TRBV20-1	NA	CSARTPWGQFF
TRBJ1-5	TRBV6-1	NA	CASRVQGFDQPQHF
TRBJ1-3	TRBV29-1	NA	CSTLGGNAGNTIYF
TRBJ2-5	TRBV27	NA	CATLNSDRTMYLETQYF
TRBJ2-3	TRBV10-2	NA	CASSEPGLYTDTQYF
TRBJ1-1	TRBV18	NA	CASSPGDRGRGSPTEAFF
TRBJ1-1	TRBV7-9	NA	CASSPTGVGRTEAFF
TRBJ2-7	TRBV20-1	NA	CSARQVWEQYF
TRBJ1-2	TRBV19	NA	CASSIAGQNYGYTF
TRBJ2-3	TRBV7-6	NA	CASSRDSRTDTQYF
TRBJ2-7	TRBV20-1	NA	CSAREVGRADYEQYF
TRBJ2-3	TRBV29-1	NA	CSVESGADTQYF
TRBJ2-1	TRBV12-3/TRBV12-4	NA	CASSRGGLAGDNEQFF
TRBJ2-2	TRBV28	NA	CASRPGRGNTGELFF
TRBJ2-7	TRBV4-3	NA	CASSQGQGIYEQYF
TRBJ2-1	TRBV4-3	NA	CASSQSSAGLASYNEQFF
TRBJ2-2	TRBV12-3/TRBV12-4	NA	CASSKGLLDTGELFF
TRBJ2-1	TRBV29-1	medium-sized	CSMTSINEQFF
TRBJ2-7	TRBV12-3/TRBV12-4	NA	CASSSNWLREQYF